One T cell receptor beta chain is described in this entry. This sample was included in a study of shared clonotypes between healthy human individuals. TCRdb's table, derived via immunoSEQ multiplex PCR, lists solely in-frame clones and lacks some. The table has about 2.2 million clones, 85% to 95% seen once; the top ten hold around 1.7%. V dropped 4 bases and J dropped 0 bases, with 28 bases sitting between them. The CDR3 totals 20 residues. Germline assignment: CDR1 MDHEN and CDR2 SYDVKM. CD45RO-negative, CCR7-positively selected cells formed the naive CD8 fraction, excluding terminally differentiated effector memory CD45RA+ cells.

The J gene is TRBJ2-7, the V gene TRBV28, with D maybe TRBD2 (6 bases). What was sequenced was naive CD8+ T cells from PBMCs. The clonotype originates from a man younger than 35 in good health. Some clones in this sample may be carry-over from other donors' samples. CDR3 in amino acids: CASSSPEIGARGTSSYEQYF. In DNA, the CDR3 is TGTGCCAGCAGTTCACCCGAAATCGGGGCCCGCGGGACCAGCTCCTACGAGCAGTACTTC.